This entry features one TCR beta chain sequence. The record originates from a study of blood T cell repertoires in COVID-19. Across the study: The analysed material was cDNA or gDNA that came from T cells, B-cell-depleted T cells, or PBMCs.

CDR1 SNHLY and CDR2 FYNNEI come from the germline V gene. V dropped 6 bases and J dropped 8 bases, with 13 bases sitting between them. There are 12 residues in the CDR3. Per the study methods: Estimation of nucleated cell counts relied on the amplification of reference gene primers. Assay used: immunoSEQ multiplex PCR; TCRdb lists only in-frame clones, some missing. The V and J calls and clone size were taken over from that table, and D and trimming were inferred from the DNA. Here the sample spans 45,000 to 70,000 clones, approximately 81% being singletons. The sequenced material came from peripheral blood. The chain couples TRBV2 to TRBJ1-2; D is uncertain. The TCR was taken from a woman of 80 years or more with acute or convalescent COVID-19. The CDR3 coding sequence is TGTGCCAGCAGATTCTACCGGGAGGGCTACACCTTC. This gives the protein CASRFYREGYTF. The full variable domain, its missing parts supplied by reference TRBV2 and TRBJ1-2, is EPEVTQTPSHQVTQMGQEVILRCVPISNHLYFYWYRQILGQKVEFLVSFYNNEISEKSEIFDDQFSVERPDGSNFTLKIRSTKLEDSAMYFCASRFYREGYTFGSGTRLTVV.